A selection of T cell receptor beta chains follows, all from one sample in a study of regulatory T cells in long-lasting Graves disease. Each CDR3 protein gets one entry after TCRdb re-called the multiplex PCR reads with MiXCR. The data hold about 310,000 distinct CDR3 sequences, with 15% to 20% observed a single time. Sequenced here: peripheral blood mononuclear cells (PBMCs), sampled at new diagnosis, from a patient treated with antithyroid drugs. The receptor source for this set is a female donor with Graves disease. CDR3s leave out the opening cysteine and the closing phenylalanine or tryptophan.

j_call v_call cdr3_aa
TRBJ2-7 TRBV13 ASSPAWTSYEQY
TRBJ2-2 TRBV28 ASSFSRESGTGELF
TRBJ1-5 TRBV15 ATSRGKGNNQPQH
TRBJ2-1 TRBV9 ASSVIPGPQF
TRBJ2-7 TRBV20-1 SARGGSYEQY
TRBJ2-5 TRBV19 ASSPGFGSAQETQY
TRBJ2-7 TRBV7-2 ASSRQTGEQY
TRBJ2-3 TRBV20-1 SARDLDLRGPSYTDTQY
TRBJ2-1 TRBV6-1 ASRMTSGKLNEQF
TRBJ1-6 TRBV6-1 ASRERSAYSPLH
TRBJ2-1 TRBV6-1 ASSPLLPRGPNEQF
TRBJ1-2 TRBV30 AWSVLGTGQLYGYT
TRBJ2-1 TRBV4-1 ASSQLGAPGREQF
TRBJ1-2 TRBV28 ARGGQGSYGYT
TRBJ2-7 TRBV27 ASSFKGVHEQY
TRBJ1-1 TRBV6-1 ASSDGTVKAF
. TRBV11-2 ASSSQGVGGAVQETQY